The 18 T cell receptor beta chains presented below share a single source sample, sequenced in a study of T cell repertoires in cytomegalovirus infection. What these receptors recognize is not known. TCRdb itself ran the reads through MiXCR, one entry per CDR3 protein. The sample yields a few hundred thousand distinct CDR3 sequences, under 55% seen once. Sequencing was performed on cultured PBMCs, taken from culture after CMV antigen stimulation. The source of these receptors is a human donor in good health (CMV status not recorded). Some clones in this sample may be carry-over from other donors' samples.

CDR3 DNA: TGTGCCAGCAGAGAGGAACCACAAGAGACCCAGTACTTC. It translates to CASREEPQETQYF. The chain links TRBV7-4 to TRBJ2-5; D gene uncertain. The V gene's germline CDR1 is SGHVT and CDR2 SQSDAQ. Trimming stripped 6 bases from V and 2 bases from J, with 10 bases between. This CDR3 region has 13 residues.

The V call is TRBV24-1, the J call TRBJ2-5; 13 bases map to TRBD2. Germline V lookup: CDR1 KGHDR, CDR2 SFDVKD. The CDR3 covers 16 residues. Trimming cost V 3 bases and J 5 bases; bases outside gene matches: 5. The CDR3: CATSDRGLAGDETQYF. The DNA of the CDR3 is TGTGCCACCAGTGATCGCGGACTAGCGGGAGATGAGACCCAGTACTTC.

In this sample, this clonotype turned up a few times. The chain joins TRBV20-1 to TRBJ1-4; D uncertain. The CDR3 has 14 residues. The germline gives CDR1 DFQATT, CDR2 SNEGSKA (reference sequence). V was clipped by 6 bases and J by 8 bases, with 19 bases between them. The CDR3 sequence is CSAARQPTGEKLFF. CDR3 nucleotide sequence: TGCAGTGCCGCCCGCCAACCAACGGGGGAAAAACTGTTTTTT.

V usage is TRBV7-3 and J usage is TRBJ2-1; D is perhaps TRBD1 (5 bases). The CDR3 is 16 amino acids. CDR1 and CDR2 (germline): SGHTA, FQGTGA. The V end was cut by 2 bases, the J end by 7 bases, with 18 bases between. CDR3 coding DNA: TGTGCCAGCAGCTTAGTTTACAGGAGCATTGTGAATGAGCAGTTCTTC. It codes for CASSLVYRSIVNEQFF.

V and J are TRBV10-3 and TRBJ2-1, with TRBD2 matching over 9 bases. V lost 3 bases to trimming and J lost 5 bases; unmatched junction nucleotides: 5. Germline values: CDR1 ENHRY, CDR2 SYGVKD. The CDR3 has 15 residues. Written as DNA, the CDR3 is TGTGCCATCAGTGACGGGACTAGCAGCCACAATGAGCAGTTCTTC. This codes for CAISDGTSSHNEQFF.

This clonotype showed up just once. In DNA, the CDR3 is TGTGCCAGCAGTTTCGGGACAGGGGCCGCGAATGAGCAGTTCTTC. Amino acids: CASSFGTGAANEQFF. The chain employs TRBV27 and TRBJ2-1; TRBD1 agrees at 10 bases. This CDR3 spans 15 amino acids. Per the germline V gene, CDR1 is MNHEY and CDR2 is SMNVEV (reference sequence). The ends lost 3 bases at V and 7 bases at J; junction bases unmatched: 6.

There are a few counts of this clonotype. The chain has TRBV12-3 or TRBV12-4 and TRBJ1-1; D remains ambiguous. The V end lost 2 bases, the J end lost 2 bases, and 9 bases lay between the germline ends. This CDR3 contains 14 residues. This chain's CDR3 is CASSLYAANTEAFF. CDR3 in DNA: TGTGCCAGCAGTTTATACGCTGCTAACACTGAAGCTTTCTTT.

V usage is TRBV2 and J usage is TRBJ2-1; 9 positions agree with TRBD2. The CDR3 extends over 17 amino acids. The germline V gene has CDR1 SNHLY and CDR2 FYNNEI. The ends lost 3 bases at V and 4 bases at J; junction bases unmatched: 10. The CDR3 bases are TGTGCCAGCAGTGACCCTTTGCGGGAGGGTATTTACAATGAGCAGTTCTTC. It codes for CASSDPLREGIYNEQFF.

The V and J genes are TRBV15 and TRBJ2-2, with a weak D call TRBD2 (6 bases). Trimming removed 1 base from V and 6 bases from J, with 12 bases in between. The V gene's germline CDR1 is LNHNV and CDR2 YYDKDF (reference sequence). The CDR3 is 15 amino acids. In nucleotides, the CDR3 is TGTGCCACCAGCAGAGTTCGGGAGCCCGCCGGGGAGCTGTTTTTT. Translating it yields CATSRVREPAGELFF. Using reference TRBV15 and TRBJ2-2 for the parts outside the CDR3, the full variable domain is DAMVIQNPRYQVTQFGKPVTLSCSQTLNHNVMYWYQQKSSQAPKLLFHYYDKDFNNEADTPDNFQSRRPNTSFCFLDIRSPGLGDTAMYLCATSRVREPAGELFFGEGSRLTVL.

This clonotype was observed a handful of times. DNA for the CDR3: TGTGCCAGCAGTTTTGAAGGAAGCACAGATACGCAGTATTTT. Protein sequence: CASSFEGSTDTQYF. J is TRBJ2-3 and V is TRBV27, with D unresolved. Trimming cost V 3 bases and J 0 bases, with 7 bases left between them. This CDR3 comprises 14 residues. In germline, CDR1 is MNHEY, CDR2 SMNVEV (reference sequence).

This chain joins TRBV11-2 and TRBJ2-5; D call uncertain. The CDR3 runs 14 residues. In germline, CDR1 is SGHAT, CDR2 FQNNGV. The V end lost 8 bases, the J end lost 2 bases, and 15 bases lay between the germline ends. CDR3 region: CASGQNLGQETQYF. In DNA, the CDR3 is TGTGCCAGCGGCCAAAATCTGGGGCAAGAGACCCAGTACTTC.

V and J are TRBV6-2 or TRBV6-3 and TRBJ2-1; 14 bases fit TRBD2. The CDR3 totals 20 residues. From germline, CDR1 is MNHEY and CDR2 SVGEGT. V dropped 6 bases and J dropped 6; count of bases not matched to a gene: 19. CDR3 sequence (DNA): TGTGCCAGCAGACTTCCACCCGGGACTAGCGGGAGTAAAGGGCGCAATGAGCAGTTCTTC. The encoded protein is CASRLPPGTSGSKGRNEQFF.

The rearrangement uses TRBV2 and TRBJ1-2; 10 bases map to TRBD1. This CDR3 is 15 amino acids long. Trimming at V came to 4 bases and at J to 4 bases, leaving 6 bases not matched to a gene. Germline V CDR1 and CDR2: SNHLY, FYNNEI. CDR3 coding DNA: TGTGCCAGCAGTGGGACAGGGGGGACTCTCTATGGCTACACCTTC. Translated, it gives CASSGTGGTLYGYTF.

In this sample, this clonotype turned up a few times. V usage is TRBV11-2 and J usage is TRBJ2-3, with 15 nucleotides matching TRBD2. Trimming took 5 bases from V and 6 from J; bases not matched to a gene: 9. Germline CDR1 SGHAT, CDR2 FQNNGV. This CDR3 comprises 17 residues. The CDR3, as DNA: TGTGCCAGCAGCCCGCGGACTAGCGGGGGGGCCGGGGATACGCAGTATTTT. It codes for CASSPRTSGGAGDTQYF.

This clonotype was detected a few times. The chain couples TRBV4-1 to TRBJ2-7; D is perhaps TRBD2 (6 bases). The V end lost 1 base, the J end lost 1 base, and 11 bases lay between the germline ends. The CDR3 sequence is 15 residues long. Germline CDR1 is MGHRA and CDR2 is YSYEKL. CDR3 in DNA: TGCGCCAGCAGCCAAGGGATAGCGGCATCCTACGAGCAGTACTTC. Its translation: CASSQGIAASYEQYF.

This clonotype came up a few times. This rearrangement joins TRBV7-2 to TRBJ2-1; D may correspond to TRBD1 or TRBD2 (5 bases each). Germline CDR1 reads SGHTA; CDR2 reads FQGNSA. The CDR3 covers 12 residues. With 6 bases removed from V and 12 bases from J, the gap between germline ends came to 15 bases. CDR3 protein: CASSPTGPLQFF. The CDR3 coding sequence is TGTGCCAGCAGTCCTACGGGGCCATTGCAGTTCTTC.

This clonotype was observed a single time. The rearrangement uses TRBV28 and TRBJ2-2, with TRBD2 as a possible D gene (7 bases). Deletions cut 6 bases from V and 4 bases from J, with 15 bases between. The germline gives CDR1 MDHEN, CDR2 SYDVKM. There are 15 residues in the CDR3. CDR3 nucleotides: TGTGCCAGCAGGTGGGGGGGCTTGAGCACCGGGGAGCTGTTTTTT. Translated, it gives CASRWGGLSTGELFF.

The chain has TRBV20-1 and TRBJ2-7; D unresolved. The CDR3 loop spans 12 amino acids. Per the germline V gene, CDR1 is DFQATT and CDR2 is SNEGSKA (reference sequence). V lost 4 bases to trimming and J lost 3 bases, with 10 bases between them. The CDR3 protein is CSAKGGFYEQYF. The CDR3 coding sequence is TGCAGTGCTAAGGGCGGTTTCTACGAGCAGTACTTC.